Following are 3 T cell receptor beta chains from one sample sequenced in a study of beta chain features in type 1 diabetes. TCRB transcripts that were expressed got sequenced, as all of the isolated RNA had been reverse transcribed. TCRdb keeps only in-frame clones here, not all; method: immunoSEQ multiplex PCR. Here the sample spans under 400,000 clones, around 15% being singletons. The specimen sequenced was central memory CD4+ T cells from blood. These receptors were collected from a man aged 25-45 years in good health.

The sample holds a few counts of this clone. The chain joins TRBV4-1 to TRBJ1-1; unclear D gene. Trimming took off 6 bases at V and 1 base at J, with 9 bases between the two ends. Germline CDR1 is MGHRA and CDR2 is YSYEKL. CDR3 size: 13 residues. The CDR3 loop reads CASSWAANTEAFF. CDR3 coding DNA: TGCGCCAGCAGTTGGGCCGCGAACACTGAAGCTTTCTTT.

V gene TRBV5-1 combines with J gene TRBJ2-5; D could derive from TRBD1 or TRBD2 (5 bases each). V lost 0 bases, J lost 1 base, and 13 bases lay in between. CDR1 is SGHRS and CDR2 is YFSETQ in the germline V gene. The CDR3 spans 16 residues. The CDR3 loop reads CASSLGPGQTQETQYF. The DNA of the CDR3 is TGCGCCAGCAGCTTGGGGCCGGGGCAGACCCAAGAGACCCAGTACTTC.

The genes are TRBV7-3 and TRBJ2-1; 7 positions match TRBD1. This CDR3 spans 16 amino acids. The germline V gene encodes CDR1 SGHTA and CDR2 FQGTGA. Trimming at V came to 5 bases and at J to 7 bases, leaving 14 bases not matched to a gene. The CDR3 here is CASSATGTVMGNEQFF. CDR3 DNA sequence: TGTGCCAGCAGCGCAACCGGGACAGTTATGGGAAATGAGCAGTTCTTC.